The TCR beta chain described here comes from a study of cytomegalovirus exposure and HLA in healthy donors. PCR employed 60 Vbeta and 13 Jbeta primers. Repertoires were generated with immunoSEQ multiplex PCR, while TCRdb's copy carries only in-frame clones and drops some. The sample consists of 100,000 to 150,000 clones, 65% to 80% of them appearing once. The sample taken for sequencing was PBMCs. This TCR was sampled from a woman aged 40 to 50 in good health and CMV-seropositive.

The CDR3 DNA reads as TGTGCCAGCAGTTACCGGGACAGCTACTATGGCTACACCTTC. This gives the protein CASSYRDSYYGYTF. This chain joins TRBV6-5 and TRBJ1-2; 7 bases line up with TRBD1. Germline trimming cut 2 bases from V and 3 bases from J; bases unmatched to any gene: 3. Looked up from germline, CDR1 is MNHEY and CDR2 is SVGAGI. This CDR3 spans 14 amino acids.